A selection of T cell receptor beta chains follows, all from one sample in a study of blood T cell repertoires in COVID-19. The data were produced by immunoSEQ multiplex PCR, yet TCRdb's version contains in-frame clones alone and is incomplete. The repertoire holds approximately 300,000 clones, 70% to 90% seen once, with about 6% in the top ten. Source material: PBMCs or T cells enriched from blood (not recorded which). These receptors came from a woman in her twenties or thirties who had recovered from COVID-19. Each CDR3 is given with its conserved first and last residue. The order of the fields is D gene, V gene, J gene, clone size, CDR3 DNA, CDR3 protein. The D gene is left open where the match is weak. Clone size appears in some rows only: once, few, many, or a class for an expanded clone.

-	TRBV10-3	TRBJ1-2	-	TGTGCCATCAGCGCGGACAGTAACTATGGCTACACCTTC	CAISADSNYGYTF
TRBD1	TRBV10-2	TRBJ2-7	-	TGCGCCAGCCTGCAGGGGGCCTACGAGCAGTACTTC	CASLQGAYEQYF
-	TRBV12-5	TRBJ1-3	-	TGTGCTAGTGGTTTGGGACCTCGGAACAGGGAGTCTGGAAACACCATATATTTT	CASGLGPRNRESGNTIYF
TRBD2	TRBV29-1	TRBJ2-7	-	TGCAGCGTTGTGGGGGGGGGCTCCTACGAGCAGTACTTC	CSVVGGGSYEQYF
-	TRBV7-2	TRBJ1-2	-	TGTGCCAGCAGCCCATCCCGAGGCTATGGCTACACCTTC	CASSPSRGYGYTF
-	TRBV7-8	TRBJ2-5	-	TGTGCCAGCATGGGGACTGGGGGAGGGACCCAGTACTTC	CASMGTGGGTQYF
-	TRBV19	TRBJ1-1	-	TGTGCCAGTAGCTTCAACACTGAAGCTTTCTTT	CASSFNTEAFF
TRBD2	TRBV3-1/TRBV3-2	TRBJ2-2	-	TGTGCCAGCAGCTTAGCGGGGGGGCGGAACACCGGGGAGCTGTTTTTT	CASSLAGGRNTGELFF
-	TRBV19	TRBJ1-3	-	TGTGCCAGTAGTAACTACAGGGATCAGGGAAACACCATATATTTT	CASSNYRDQGNTIYF
-	TRBV11-3	TRBJ2-7	-	TGTGCCAGCAGCCCAACGTGGCAGGGAAGCTACGAGCAGTACTTC	CASSPTWQGSYEQYF
TRBD1	TRBV2	TRBJ2-7	-	TGTGCCAGCAGAGGGGACAGCTCCTACGAGCAGTACTTC	CASRGDSSYEQYF
TRBD1	TRBV9	TRBJ2-7	-	TGTGCCAGCAGCGTAGCAGACAGGGGGCTGGACGAGCAGTACTTC	CASSVADRGLDEQYF
TRBD1	TRBV19	TRBJ2-7	-	TGTGCCAGTAGTCTTTTGGACAGGGGGAACGAGCAGTACTTC	CASSLLDRGNEQYF
-	TRBV27	TRBJ1-5	-	TGTGCCAGCAGTCCCGCAGGGATGGCTCAGCCCCAGCATTTT	CASSPAGMAQPQHF
TRBD1	TRBV15	TRBJ2-6	-	TGTGCCACCAGCTGGGACAGGGGCTCTGGGGCCAACGTCCTGACTTTC	CATSWDRGSGANVLTF
-	TRBV27	TRBJ2-5	once	TGTGCCAGCAGTTTATACAGACAAGAGACCCAGTACTTC	CASSLYRQETQYF
TRBD1	TRBV9	TRBJ1-3	-	TGTGCCAGCAGCAAAGACAGGGGGGAAAGTGGAAACACCATATATTTT	CASSKDRGESGNTIYF
-	TRBV27	TRBJ1-5	-	TGTGCCAGCAGTCCAGGGTGGGGTCAGCCCCAGCATTTT	CASSPGWGQPQHF
TRBD2	TRBV2	TRBJ2-1	-	TGTGCCAGCAGCCGAACTAGCGGGGCTTTGAATGAGCAGTTCTTC	CASSRTSGALNEQFF
-	TRBV28	TRBJ1-1	-	TGTGCCAGCAGTTTTCCAGGGAGGGGCACTGAAGCTTTCTTT	CASSFPGRGTEAFF
-	TRBV29-1	TRBJ2-1	few	TGCAGCGTTGTTGTACAGGCAGCCTACAATGAGCAGTTCTTC	CSVVVQAAYNEQFF
-	TRBV23-1	TRBJ1-3	-	TGCGCCAGCAGTCGTCCAGGGCCGACGAAATCTGGAAACACCATATATTTT	CASSRPGPTKSGNTIYF
-	TRBV4-3	TRBJ1-2	-	TGCGCCAGCAGCCAAGAGGACAGTTTTAACTATGGCTACACCTTC	CASSQEDSFNYGYTF
TRBD1	TRBV27	TRBJ1-5	-	TGTGCCAGCAGTGAGTACAGGGGACAGGGCAATCAGCCCCAGCATTTT	CASSEYRGQGNQPQHF
TRBD1	TRBV5-5	TRBJ1-1	-	TGTGCCAGCAGCTTGCTACGGGACAGGGGGCGGACTGAAGCTTTCTTT	CASSLLRDRGRTEAFF
TRBD1	TRBV10-2	TRBJ1-2	once	TGCGCCAGCAGCGGGACAGGCTATGGCTACACCTTC	CASSGTGYGYTF
TRBD1	TRBV5-1	TRBJ2-1	-	TGCGCCAGCAGCCCGGACAGGGTTGGCAATGAGCAGTTCTTC	CASSPDRVGNEQFF
TRBD2	TRBV9	TRBJ2-5	-	TGTGCCAGCAGCATAACCGGGACTAGCGGGGTCAGGGAGACCCAGTACTTC	CASSITGTSGVRETQYF
TRBD1	TRBV6-1	TRBJ1-1	-	TGTGCCAGCAGTGACGGATGGACAGGGACTGAAGCTTTCTTT	CASSDGWTGTEAFF
TRBD1	TRBV30	TRBJ1-2	-	TGTGCCTGGAGGGACAGGGGACATGGCTACACCTTC	CAWRDRGHGYTF
-	TRBV19	TRBJ2-2	-	TGTGCCAGTAGTATTGCGGGTGGCGGGGAGCTGTTTTTT	CASSIAGGGELFF